This T cell receptor (beta chain) was profiled in a study of OX40 agonist ivuxolimab in advanced cancers. As regards this clone: Its antigen is still unknown.

Assay: immunoSEQ multiplex PCR; the TCRdb copy retains only in-frame clones and omits some. The sample lists about 54,000 clones; approximately 89% were seen once. V lost 1 base to trimming and J lost 11 bases, with 6 bases between them. The CDR3 runs to 12 residues. The germline V gene has CDR1 SGHTA and CDR2 FQGNSA. General study points: Low normalized T-cell clonal expansion was also seen in some nonresponders. Both blood CD4+ and CD8+ T cells showed clonal growth by week 6 at 0.1 to 3.0 mg/kg.

This sequence originates from an adult with an advanced solid tumor such as melanoma, head and neck, liver or kidney cancer. The V call is TRBV7-2, the J call TRBJ1-6, with no clear D. The specimen comprised CD4+ or CD8+ T cells sorted from blood, sampled in a trial of the OX40 agonist ivuxolimab. The CDR3 reads CASSLEATPLHF. As DNA, the CDR3 is TGTGCCAGCAGCTTAGAAGCTACACCCCTCCACTTT. The variable domain in full, completed from reference TRBV7-2 and TRBJ1-6, reads GAGVSQSPSNKVTEKGKDVELRCDPISGHTALYWYRQSLGQGLEFLIYFQGNSAPDKSGLPSDRFSAERTGGSVSTLTIQRTQQEDSAVYLCASSLEATPLHFGNGTRLTVT.